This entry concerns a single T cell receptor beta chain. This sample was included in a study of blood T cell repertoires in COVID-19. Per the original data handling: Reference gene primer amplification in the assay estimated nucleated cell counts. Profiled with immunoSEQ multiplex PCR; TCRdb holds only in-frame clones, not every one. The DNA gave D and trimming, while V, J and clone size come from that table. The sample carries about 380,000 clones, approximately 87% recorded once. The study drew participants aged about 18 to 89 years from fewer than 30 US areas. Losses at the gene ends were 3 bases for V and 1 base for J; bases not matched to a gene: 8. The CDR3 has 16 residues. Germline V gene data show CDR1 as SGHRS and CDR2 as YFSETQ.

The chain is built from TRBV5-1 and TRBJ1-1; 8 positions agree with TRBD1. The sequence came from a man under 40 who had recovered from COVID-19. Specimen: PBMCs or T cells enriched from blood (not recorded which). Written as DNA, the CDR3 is TGCGCCAGCAGCTGGGGCTCAGGGGGCGGGAACACTGAAGCTTTCTTT. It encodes CASSWGSGGGNTEAFF.